Listed below are T cell receptor beta chains from one sample, sequenced in a study of CD8 T cells in Susac syndrome. TCRdb fed the immunoSEQ multiplex PCR reads into MiXCR, producing one record per CDR3 protein. The repertoire holds 150,000 or so distinct CDR3 sequences, with under 95% as singletons. The sequencing sample was made of CD4+ T cells from PBMCs. The source is a human donor in good health. Each CDR3 is given without its conserved first and last residue.

>TRBJ2-7|TRBV24-1
ATSAGSYEQY
>TRBJ1-5|TRBV10-3
AISGGTSQPQH
>TRBJ2-7|TRBV29-1
SVQGPSYEQY
>TRBJ2-3|TRBV29-1
SVEEGGTLTDTQY
>TRBJ2-1|TRBV7-9
ASSEGGMTYNEQF
>TRBJ2-6|TRBV10-3
AISDSNSGANVLT
>TRBJ2-2|TRBV19
ASSQEGWGTGELF
>TRBJ2-3|TRBV2
ASSENINTQY
>TRBJ2-3|TRBV20-1
SAPKTVFATDTQY
>TRBJ2-7|TRBV18
ASSPGEIVSYEQY
>TRBJ1-3|TRBV4-3
ASSQATGSSGNTIY
>TRBJ2-7|TRBV6-6
ASTQRGGIYEQY
>TRBJ2-3|TRBV18
ASVVLAGVADTQY
>TRBJ2-7|TRBV12-3/TRBV12-4
ASSLNARRSYEQY
>TRBJ2-2|TRBV20-1
SALAHSFYTGELF
>TRBJ2-7|TRBV6-2/TRBV6-3
ASRPGTGRHEQY
>TRBJ1-5|TRBV7-8
ASSLTIVREYQPQH
>TRBJ2-3|TRBV2
ASKTQGSVNTQY
>TRBJ1-5|TRBV20-1
SAAPSNQPQH
>TRBJ2-7|TRBV28
ASSPTRGQY
>TRBJ1-2|TRBV7-9
ASSERQGADSGYT
>TRBJ1-5|TRBV28
ASSKKEGSYQPQH